This T cell receptor (beta chain) emerged from a study of blood T cell repertoires in COVID-19. Looking at the study overall: PBMCs, B-cell-depleted T cells, or T cells provided the cDNA or gDNA that made up the material.

Germline CDR1 and CDR2: MNHEY and SMNVEV (reference sequence). The CDR3 spans 15 residues. Trimming took 6 bases from V and 1 from J, leaving 16 bases between them. Data came from immunoSEQ multiplex PCR; TCRdb stores just in-frame clones and leaves some out. The table shows fewer than 200,000 clones, with approximately 88% occurring only once. The rearrangement links TRBV27 to TRBJ2-7; possibly TRBD1 for D (6 bases). Material: peripheral blood. This TCR was sampled from an elderly woman with active or convalescent COVID-19. CDR3 DNA: TGTGCCAGCAGGTCCGTTTTACAGGGATCCTACGAGCAGTACTTC. It encodes CASRSVLQGSYEQYF.